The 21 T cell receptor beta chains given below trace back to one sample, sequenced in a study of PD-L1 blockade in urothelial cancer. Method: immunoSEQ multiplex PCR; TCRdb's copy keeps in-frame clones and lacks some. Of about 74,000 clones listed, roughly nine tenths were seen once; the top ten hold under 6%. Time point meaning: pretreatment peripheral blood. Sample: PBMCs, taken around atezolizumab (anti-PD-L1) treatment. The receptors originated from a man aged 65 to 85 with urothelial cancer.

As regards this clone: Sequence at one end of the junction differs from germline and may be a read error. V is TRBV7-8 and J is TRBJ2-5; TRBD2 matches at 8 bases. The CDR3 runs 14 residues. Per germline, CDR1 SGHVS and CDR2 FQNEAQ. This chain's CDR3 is CASSLAGGGETQYF. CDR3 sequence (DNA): TGTGCCAGCAGCCTAGCGGGTGGAGGCGAGACCCAGTACTTC.

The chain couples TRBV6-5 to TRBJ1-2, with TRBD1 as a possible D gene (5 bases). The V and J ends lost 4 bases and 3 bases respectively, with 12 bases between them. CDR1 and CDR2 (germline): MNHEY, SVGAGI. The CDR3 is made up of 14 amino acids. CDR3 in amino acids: CASSSPGRDYGYTF. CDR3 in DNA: TGTGCCAGCAGTTCTCCAGGGAGGGACTATGGCTACACCTTC.

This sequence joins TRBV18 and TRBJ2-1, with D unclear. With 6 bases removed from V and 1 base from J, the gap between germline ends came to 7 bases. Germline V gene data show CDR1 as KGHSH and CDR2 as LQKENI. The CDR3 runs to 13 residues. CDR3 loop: CASSEASYNEQFF. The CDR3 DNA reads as TGTGCCAGCTCCGAGGCGTCCTACAATGAGCAGTTCTTC.

The CDR3 nucleotides read TGTGCCAGCTCCCCGGACAGGGGTGGAAGCAATCAGCCCCAGCATTTT. Translation: CASSPDRGGSNQPQHF. V gene TRBV18 combines with J gene TRBJ1-5; TRBD1 agrees at 9 bases. Germline V gives CDR1 KGHSH, CDR2 LQKENI. The junction had 7 bases not matched to a gene; V was cut back by 6 bases and J by 1 base. The CDR3 consists of 16 residues.

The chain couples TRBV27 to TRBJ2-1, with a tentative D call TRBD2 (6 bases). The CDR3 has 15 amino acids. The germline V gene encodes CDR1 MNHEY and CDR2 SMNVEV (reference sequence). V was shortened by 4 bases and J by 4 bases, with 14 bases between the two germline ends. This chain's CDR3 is CASSSSLAKYNEQFF. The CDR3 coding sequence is TGTGCCAGCAGTTCCAGCCTAGCGAAGTACAATGAGCAGTTCTTC.

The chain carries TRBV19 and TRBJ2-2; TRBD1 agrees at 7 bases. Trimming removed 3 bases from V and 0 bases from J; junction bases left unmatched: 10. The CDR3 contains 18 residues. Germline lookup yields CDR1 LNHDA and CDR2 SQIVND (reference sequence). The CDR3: CASSIDGQAQANTGELFF. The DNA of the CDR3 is TGTGCCAGTAGTATTGACGGACAGGCGCAAGCGAACACCGGGGAGCTGTTTTTT. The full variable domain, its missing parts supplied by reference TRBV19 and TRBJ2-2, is DGGITQSPKYLFRKEGQNVTLSCEQNLNHDAMYWYRQDPGQGLRLIYYSQIVNDFQKGDIAEGYSVSREKKESFPLTVTSAQKNPTAFYLCASSIDGQAQANTGELFFGEGSRLTVL.

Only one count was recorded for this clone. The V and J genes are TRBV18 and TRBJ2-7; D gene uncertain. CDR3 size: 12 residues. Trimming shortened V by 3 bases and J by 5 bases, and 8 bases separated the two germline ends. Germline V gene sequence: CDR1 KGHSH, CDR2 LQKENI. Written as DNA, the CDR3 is TGTGCCAGCTCACCGAGCTTGCACGAGCAGTACTTC. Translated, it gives CASSPSLHEQYF.

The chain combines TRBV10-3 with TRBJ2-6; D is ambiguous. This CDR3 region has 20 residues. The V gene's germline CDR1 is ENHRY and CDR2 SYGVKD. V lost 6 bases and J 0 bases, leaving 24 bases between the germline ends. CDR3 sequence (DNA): TGTGCCATCAGCCGCACCGTTTGGGCTTTCTCGAGCTCTGGGGCCAACGTCCTGACTTTC. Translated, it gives CAISRTVWAFSSSGANVLTF.

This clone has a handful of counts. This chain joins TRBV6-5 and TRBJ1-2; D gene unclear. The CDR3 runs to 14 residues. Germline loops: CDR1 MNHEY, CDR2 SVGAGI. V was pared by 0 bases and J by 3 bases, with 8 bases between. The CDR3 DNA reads TGTGCCAGCAGTTACTCTGGGCAGGACTATGGCTACACCTTC. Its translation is CASSYSGQDYGYTF.

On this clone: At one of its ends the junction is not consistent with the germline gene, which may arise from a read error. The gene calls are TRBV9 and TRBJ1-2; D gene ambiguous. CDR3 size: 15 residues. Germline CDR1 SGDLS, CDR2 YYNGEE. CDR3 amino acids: CASSVTDEGFMAILF. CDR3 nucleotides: TGTGCCAGCAGCGTTACAGATGAAGGCTTTATGGCTATCCTTTTC. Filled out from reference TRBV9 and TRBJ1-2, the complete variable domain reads DSGVTQTPKHLITATGQRVTLRCSPRSGDLSVYWYQQSLDQGLQFLIQYYNGEERAKGNILERFSAQQFPDLHSELNLSSLELGDSALYFCASSVTDEGFMAILFGSGTRLTVV.

CDR3 sequence: CASSRDRQETQYF. In nucleotides, the CDR3 is TGTGCCAGCAGTCGCGACAGACAAGAGACCCAGTACTTC. The chain is built from TRBV6-1 and TRBJ2-5, with a possible D match to TRBD1 (5 bases). Germline CDR1 is MNHNS and CDR2 is SASEGT. The CDR3 runs to 13 residues. V was pared by 5 bases and J by 2 bases, with 9 bases between.

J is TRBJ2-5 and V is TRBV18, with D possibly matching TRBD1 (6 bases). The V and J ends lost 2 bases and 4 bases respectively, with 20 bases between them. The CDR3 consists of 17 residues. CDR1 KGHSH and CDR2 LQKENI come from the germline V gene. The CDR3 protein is CASSPRPPTGQSETQYF. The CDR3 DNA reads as TGTGCCAGCTCACCAAGGCCTCCGACAGGACAATCAGAGACCCAGTACTTC. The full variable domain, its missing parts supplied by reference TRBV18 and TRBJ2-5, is NAGVMQNPRHLVRRRGQEARLRCSPMKGHSHVYWYRQLPEEGLKFMVYLQKENIIDESGMPKERFSAEFPKEGPSILRIQQVVRGDSAAYFCASSPRPPTGQSETQYFGPGTRLLVL.

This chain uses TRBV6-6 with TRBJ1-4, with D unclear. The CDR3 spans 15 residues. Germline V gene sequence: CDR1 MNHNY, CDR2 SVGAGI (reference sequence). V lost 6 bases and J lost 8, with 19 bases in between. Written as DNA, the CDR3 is TGTGCCAGCAGGCGGATCGGCGGCGATGAAGAAAAACTGTTTTTT. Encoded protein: CASRRIGGDEEKLFF.

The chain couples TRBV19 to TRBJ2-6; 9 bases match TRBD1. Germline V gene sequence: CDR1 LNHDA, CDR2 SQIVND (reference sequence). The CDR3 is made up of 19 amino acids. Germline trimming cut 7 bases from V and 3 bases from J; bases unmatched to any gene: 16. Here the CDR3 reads CASTASPGQGLSGANVLTF. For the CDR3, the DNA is TGTGCCAGTACAGCCTCTCCGGGACAGGGACTAAGTGGGGCCAACGTCCTGACTTTC.

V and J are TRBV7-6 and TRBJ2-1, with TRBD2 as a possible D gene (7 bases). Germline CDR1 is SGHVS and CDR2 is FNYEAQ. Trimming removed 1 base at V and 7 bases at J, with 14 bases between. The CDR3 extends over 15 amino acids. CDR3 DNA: TGTGCCAGCAGCTTAGTGGGAGGGGGGGATAATGAGCAGTTCTTC. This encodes CASSLVGGGDNEQFF.

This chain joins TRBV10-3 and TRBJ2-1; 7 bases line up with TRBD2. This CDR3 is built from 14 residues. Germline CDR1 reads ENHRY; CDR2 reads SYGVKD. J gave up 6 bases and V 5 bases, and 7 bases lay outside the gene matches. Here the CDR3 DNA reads TGTGCCATCAGTCCGGGACTACCGACCAATGAGCAGTTCTTC. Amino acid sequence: CAISPGLPTNEQFF.

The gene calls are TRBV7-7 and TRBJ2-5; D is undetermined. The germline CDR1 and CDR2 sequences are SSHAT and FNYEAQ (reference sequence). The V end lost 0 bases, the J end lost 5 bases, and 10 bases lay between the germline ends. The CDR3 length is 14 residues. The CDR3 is CASSLAATMETQYF. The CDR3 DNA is TGTGCCAGCAGCTTAGCGGCAACTATGGAGACCCAGTACTTC.

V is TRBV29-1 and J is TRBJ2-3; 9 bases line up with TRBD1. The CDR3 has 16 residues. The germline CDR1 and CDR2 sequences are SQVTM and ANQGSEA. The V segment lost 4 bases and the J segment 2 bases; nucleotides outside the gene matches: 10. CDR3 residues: CSVGTGEGRDTDTQYF. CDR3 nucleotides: TGCAGCGTTGGGACAGGGGAAGGAAGGGACACAGATACGCAGTATTTT.

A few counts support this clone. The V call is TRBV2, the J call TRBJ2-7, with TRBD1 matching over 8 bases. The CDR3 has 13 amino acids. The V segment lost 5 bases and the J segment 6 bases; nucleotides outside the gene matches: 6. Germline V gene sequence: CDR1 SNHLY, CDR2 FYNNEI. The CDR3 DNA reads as TGTGCCAGCAGTTTCGGACAGGGCCTCGAGCAGTACTTC. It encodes CASSFGQGLEQYF.

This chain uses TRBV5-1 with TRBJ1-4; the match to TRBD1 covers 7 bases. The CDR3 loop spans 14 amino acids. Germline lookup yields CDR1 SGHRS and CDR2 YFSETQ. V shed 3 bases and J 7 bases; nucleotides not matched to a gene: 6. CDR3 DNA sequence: TGCGCCAGCAGCTCACAGGGGTTGGGTGAAAAACTGTTTTTT. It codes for CASSSQGLGEKLFF. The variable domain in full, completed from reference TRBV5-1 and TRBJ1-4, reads KAGVTQTPRYLIKTRGQQVTLSCSPISGHRSVSWYQQTPGQGLQFLFEYFSETQRNKGNFPGRFSGRQFSNSRSEMNVSTLELGDSALYLCASSSQGLGEKLFFGSGTQLSVL.

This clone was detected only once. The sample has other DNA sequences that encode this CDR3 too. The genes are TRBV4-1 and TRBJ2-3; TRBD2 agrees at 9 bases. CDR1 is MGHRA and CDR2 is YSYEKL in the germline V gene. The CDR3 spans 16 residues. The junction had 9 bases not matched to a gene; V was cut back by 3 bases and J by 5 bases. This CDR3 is CASSQEAGGPGDTQYF. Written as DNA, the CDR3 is TGCGCCAGCAGCCAGGAGGCGGGAGGGCCGGGAGATACGCAGTATTTT.